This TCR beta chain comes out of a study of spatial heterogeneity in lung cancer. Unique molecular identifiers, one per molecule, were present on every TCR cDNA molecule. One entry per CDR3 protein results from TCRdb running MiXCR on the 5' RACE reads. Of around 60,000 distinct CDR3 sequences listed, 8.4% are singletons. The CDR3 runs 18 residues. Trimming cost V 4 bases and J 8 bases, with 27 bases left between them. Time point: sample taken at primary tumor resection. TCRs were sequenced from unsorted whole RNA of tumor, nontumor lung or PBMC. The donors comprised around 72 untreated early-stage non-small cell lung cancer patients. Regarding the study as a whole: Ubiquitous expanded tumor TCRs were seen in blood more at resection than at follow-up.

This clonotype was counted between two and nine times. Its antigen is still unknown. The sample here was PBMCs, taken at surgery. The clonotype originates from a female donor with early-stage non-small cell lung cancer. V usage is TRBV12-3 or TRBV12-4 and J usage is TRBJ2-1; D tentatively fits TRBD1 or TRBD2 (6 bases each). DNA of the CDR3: TGTGCCAGCAGTTCCCCCCTTTGGAGGGGGGAGGCTGTCGATGAGCAGTTCTTC. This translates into CASSSPLWRGEAVDEQFF.